The present T cell receptor (beta chain) was sequenced within a study of OX40 agonist ivuxolimab in advanced cancers. Whole-study results and caveats: Clonal expansion among partial responders at 0.1-3.0 mg/kg ranked near the lowest. On average, CD8+ T cells had more expanded clones than CD4+.

This clone was found a few times. Its antigen remains unknown. Baseline, cycle 4 day 1, and cycle 7 day 1 were the blood sampling points. Deletions cut 4 bases from V and 5 bases from J, with 12 bases between. CDR3 length equals 14 residues. Germline CDR1 is SGHTA and CDR2 is FQGNSA. This table comes from immunoSEQ multiplex PCR, and its TCRdb copy is limited to in-frame clones, with some not included. The data hold 65,000 to 95,000 clones, with around 80% observed a single time. This clonotype was obtained from an adult with an advanced solid tumor such as melanoma, head and neck, liver or kidney cancer. V gene TRBV7-2 combines with J gene TRBJ2-4; TRBD1 is a possible D gene (6 bases). Specimen: CD4+ or CD8+ T cells sorted from blood, collected in a trial of the OX40 agonist ivuxolimab. DNA for the CDR3: TGTGCCAGCAGCTCACAGGGTTGGGAAAACATTCAGTACTTC. It codes for CASSSQGWENIQYF.